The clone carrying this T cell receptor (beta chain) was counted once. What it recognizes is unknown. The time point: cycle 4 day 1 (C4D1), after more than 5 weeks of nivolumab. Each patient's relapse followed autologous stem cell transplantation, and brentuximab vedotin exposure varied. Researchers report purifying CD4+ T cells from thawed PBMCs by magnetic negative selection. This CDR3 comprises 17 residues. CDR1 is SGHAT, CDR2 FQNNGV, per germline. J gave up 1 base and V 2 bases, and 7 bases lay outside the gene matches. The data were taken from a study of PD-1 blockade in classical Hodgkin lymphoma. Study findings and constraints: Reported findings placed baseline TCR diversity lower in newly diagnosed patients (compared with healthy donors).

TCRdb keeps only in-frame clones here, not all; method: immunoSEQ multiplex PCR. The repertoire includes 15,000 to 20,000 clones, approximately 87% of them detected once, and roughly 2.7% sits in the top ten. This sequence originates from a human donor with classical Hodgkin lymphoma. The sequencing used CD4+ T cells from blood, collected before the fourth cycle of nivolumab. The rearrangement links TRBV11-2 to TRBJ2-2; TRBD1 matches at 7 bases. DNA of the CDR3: TGTGCCAGCAGCTTATATCCAAGGACAGGGAACACCGGGGAGCTGTTTTTT. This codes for CASSLYPRTGNTGELFF.